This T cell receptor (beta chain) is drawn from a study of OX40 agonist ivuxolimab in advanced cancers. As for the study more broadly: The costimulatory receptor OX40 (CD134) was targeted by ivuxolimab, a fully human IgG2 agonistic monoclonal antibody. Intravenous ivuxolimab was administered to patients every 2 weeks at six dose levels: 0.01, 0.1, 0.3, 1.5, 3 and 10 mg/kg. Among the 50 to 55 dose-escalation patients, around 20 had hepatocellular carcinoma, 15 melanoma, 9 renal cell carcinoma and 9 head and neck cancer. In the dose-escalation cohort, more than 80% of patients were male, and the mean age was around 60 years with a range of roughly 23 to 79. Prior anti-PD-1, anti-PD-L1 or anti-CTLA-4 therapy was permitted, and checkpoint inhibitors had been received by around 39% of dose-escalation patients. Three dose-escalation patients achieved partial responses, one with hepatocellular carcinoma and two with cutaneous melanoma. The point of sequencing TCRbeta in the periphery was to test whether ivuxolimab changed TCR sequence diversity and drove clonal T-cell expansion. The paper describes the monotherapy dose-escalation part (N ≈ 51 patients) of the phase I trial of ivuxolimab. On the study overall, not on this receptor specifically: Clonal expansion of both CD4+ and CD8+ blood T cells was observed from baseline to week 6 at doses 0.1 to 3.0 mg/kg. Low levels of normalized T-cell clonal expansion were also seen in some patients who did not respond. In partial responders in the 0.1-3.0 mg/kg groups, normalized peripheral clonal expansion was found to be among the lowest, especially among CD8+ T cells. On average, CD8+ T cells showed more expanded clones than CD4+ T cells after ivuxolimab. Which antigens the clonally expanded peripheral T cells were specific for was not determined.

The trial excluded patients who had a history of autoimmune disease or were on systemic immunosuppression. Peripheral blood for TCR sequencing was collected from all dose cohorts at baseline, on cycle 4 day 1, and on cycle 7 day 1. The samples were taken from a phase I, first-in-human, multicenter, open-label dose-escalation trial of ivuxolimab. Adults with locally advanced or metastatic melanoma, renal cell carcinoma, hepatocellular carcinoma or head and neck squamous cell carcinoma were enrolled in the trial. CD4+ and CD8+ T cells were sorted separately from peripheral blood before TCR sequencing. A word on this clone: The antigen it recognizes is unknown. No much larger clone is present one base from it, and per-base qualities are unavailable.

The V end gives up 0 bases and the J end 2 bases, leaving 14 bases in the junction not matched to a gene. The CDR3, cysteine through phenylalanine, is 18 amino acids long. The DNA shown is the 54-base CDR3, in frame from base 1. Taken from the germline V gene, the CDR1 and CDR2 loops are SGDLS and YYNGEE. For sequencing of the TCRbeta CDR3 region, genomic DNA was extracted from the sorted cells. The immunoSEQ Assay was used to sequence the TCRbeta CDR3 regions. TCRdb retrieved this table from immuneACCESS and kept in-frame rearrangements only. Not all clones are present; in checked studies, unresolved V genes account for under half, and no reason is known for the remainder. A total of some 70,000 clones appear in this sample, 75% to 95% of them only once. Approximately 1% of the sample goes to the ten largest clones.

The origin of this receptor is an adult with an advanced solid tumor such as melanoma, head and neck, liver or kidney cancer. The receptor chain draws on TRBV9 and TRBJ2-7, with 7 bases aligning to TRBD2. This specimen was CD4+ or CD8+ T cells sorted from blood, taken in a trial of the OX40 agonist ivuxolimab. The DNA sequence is TGTGCCAGCAGCGTAGGTCCAGGAGGCCTAGCGGTTACCTACGAGCAGTACTTC. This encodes CASSVGPGGLAVTYEQYF.